This T cell receptor (beta chain) was sequenced during a study of cytomegalovirus exposure and HLA in healthy donors. Study information: The Caucasian-associated ancestry cluster contained approximately 81% of the 398 genotyped donors. General study points: Most TCR sequences were uncommon, yet certain public TCRs appeared in many donors. Cytomegalovirus association was assigned to about 150 TCR beta chains.

Amplification used 60 Vbeta primers and 13 Jbeta primers. Profiled with immunoSEQ multiplex PCR; TCRdb holds only in-frame clones, not every one. The ten most abundant clones cover 1% to 1.5% of a sample with roughly 39,000 clones. Points on this clone: The antigen remains undetermined.

The sample was PBMCs. The origin of this receptor is a young man in good health and CMV-seronegative.

CDR3 loop: CASSSVGRGGTEAFF. CDR3 in DNA: TGTGCCAGCAGCTCCGTGGGACGGGGGGGCACTGAAGCTTTCTTT. V gene TRBV9 combines with J gene TRBJ1-1; D may be TRBD1 (5 bases). The CDR3 totals 15 residues. V was cut by 4 bases and J by 4 bases, with 17 bases left in between. Looked up from germline, CDR1 is SGDLS and CDR2 is YYNGEE.